Sequencing of this TCR beta chain was carried out in a study of control samples from healthy donors and cancer patients. Data came from immunoSEQ multiplex PCR; TCRdb stores just in-frame clones and leaves some out. The sample yields 85,000 to 100,000 clones, 93% seen once. CDR3 length equals 13 residues. CDR1 is MNHEY, CDR2 SVGAGI, per germline. Deletions cut 5 bases from V and 4 bases from J, with 11 bases between. The chain carries TRBV6-5 and TRBJ1-2, with D unclear. Source material: blood. The receptor was isolated from a man between 18 and 29 years old in good health. For the CDR3, the DNA is TGTGCCAGCAGTAAAACAGAGAGCTATGGCTACACCTTC. It is translated as CASSKTESYGYTF.